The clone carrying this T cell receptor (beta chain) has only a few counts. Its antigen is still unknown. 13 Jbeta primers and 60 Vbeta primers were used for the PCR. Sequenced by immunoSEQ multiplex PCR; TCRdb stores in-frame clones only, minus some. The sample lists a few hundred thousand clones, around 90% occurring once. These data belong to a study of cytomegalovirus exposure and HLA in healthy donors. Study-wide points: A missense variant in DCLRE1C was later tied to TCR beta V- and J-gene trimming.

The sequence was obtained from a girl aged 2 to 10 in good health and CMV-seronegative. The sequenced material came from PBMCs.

The CDR3 protein is CASSLRGTGIEINYGYTF. The CDR3 region has the DNA TGTGCCAGCAGTTTAAGAGGGACAGGTATAGAAATTAACTATGGCTACACCTTC. The rearrangement links TRBV27 to TRBJ1-2; TRBD1 agrees at 8 bases. The CDR3 runs 18 residues. Germline CDR1 is MNHEY and CDR2 is SMNVEV (reference sequence). J gave up 1 base and V 2 bases, and 12 bases lay outside the gene matches.